Listed below are T cell receptor beta chains from one sample, sequenced in a study of T cell responses to AZD1222 COVID-19 vaccine. The repertoire was sequenced with immunoSEQ multiplex PCR; TCRdb's copy has only in-frame clones and lacks some. The sample consists of more than 75,000 clones, roughly nine tenths of them appearing once. The sequencing used peripheral blood, collected on day 0 of AZD1222 vaccination. These receptors originate from an adult in good health. Each CDR3 is given with its conserved first and last residue. A D gene is named only where the DNA matches it firmly. Not every row has a clone size; where given, it reads once, few, many or a size class.

V,J,size,D,DNA,CDR3
TRBV5-1,TRBJ2-1,-,TRBD2,TGCGCCAGCGGGACTAGCGGGATATTCGATGAGCAGTTCTTC,CASGTSGIFDEQFF
TRBV7-8,TRBJ1-1,-,-,TGTGCCAGCAGCTTATTTGGAACTGAAGCTTTCTTT,CASSLFGTEAFF
TRBV3-1/TRBV3-2,TRBJ2-1,-,-,TGTGCCAGCAGCTTGTGGACCTACAATGAGCAGTTCTTC,CASSLWTYNEQFF
TRBV6-5,TRBJ2-3,-,-,TGTGCCAGCAGGTTGCCAAGCACAGATACGCAGTATTTT,CASRLPSTDTQYF
TRBV28,TRBJ1-1,-,-,TGTGCCAGCACCACCCGATTTAAGACGGCTTTCTTT,CASTTRFKTAFF
TRBV27,TRBJ1-2,once,TRBD1,TGTGCCAGCAGTTTATCTCCGGGACAGGGGGCAGAGGGCTACACCTTC,CASSLSPGQGAEGYTF
TRBV19,TRBJ2-1,-,TRBD2,TGTGCCAGTAGTATACCCCAGGCCAGGACTAGCGGGAGATGGGCCTACAATGAGCAGTTCTTC,CASSIPQARTSGRWAYNEQFF
TRBV5-1,TRBJ2-7,-,-,TGCGCCAGCAGCTGGGGACCGACCTACGAGCAGTACTTC,CASSWGPTYEQYF
TRBV15,TRBJ1-1,-,TRBD1,TGTGTCACCGAGGGGGCAGGAAACACTGAAGCTTTCTTT,CVTEGAGNTEAFF
TRBV2,TRBJ1-6,-,-,TGTGCCAGCAGGGGAGGGGGTTGGCGTCTCCACTTT,CASRGGGWRLHF
TRBV7-2,TRBJ1-1,-,-,TGTGCCAGCAGCTCCCGAGCCTTGAACACTGAAGCTTTCTTT,CASSSRALNTEAFF
TRBV29-1,TRBJ2-1,once,-,TGCAGCGTCGATTTCAATGAGCAGTTCTTC,CSVDFNEQFF
TRBV19,TRBJ2-7,-,TRBD2,TGTGCCAGTAGTACGACTAGCGGGTTAGGCCACGAGCAGTACTTC,CASSTTSGLGHEQYF
TRBV28,TRBJ2-7,-,-,TGTGCCAGCAGTTATTTTTGGCCGGACACCTACGAGCAGTACTTC,CASSYFWPDTYEQYF
TRBV27,TRBJ1-1,-,-,TGTGCCAGCAGTTTAAAGGTGAACACTGAAGCTTTCTTT,CASSLKVNTEAFF
TRBV7-3,TRBJ1-4,-,-,TGTGCCAGCAGCACTGCAACTAATGAAAAACTGTTTTTT,CASSTATNEKLFF
TRBV27,TRBJ1-5,-,-,TGTGCCAGCAGTGCTCAGGGGAGGCAGCCCCAGCATTTT,CASSAQGRQPQHF
TRBV9,TRBJ2-2,-,TRBD2,TGTGCCAGCAGCGGGGGACTAGCGGGCTCCGGGGAGCTGTTTTTT,CASSGGLAGSGELFF
TRBV19,TRBJ2-1,-,-,TGTGCCAGTAGACTCGACATCGGAGGGTACAATGAGCAGTTCTTC,CASRLDIGGYNEQFF
TRBV25-1,TRBJ1-6,-,-,TGTGCCAGCAGTGAGGGTTCGGGGGATTCACCCCTCCACTTT,CASSEGSGDSPLHF
TRBV24-1,TRBJ1-4,-,-,TGTGCCACCAGCGGGGGGGGACCAAATGAAAAACTGTTTTTT,CATSGGGPNEKLFF
TRBV4-1,TRBJ1-4,-,-,TGCGCCAGCAGCCAAGATCTTTTCGTGGGGCCAACTAATGAAAAACTGTTTTTT,CASSQDLFVGPTNEKLFF
TRBV28,TRBJ2-3,-,TRBD2,TGTGCCAGCAGGGGACTAGCGGGACTGGTGGGTACGCAGTATTTT,CASRGLAGLVGTQYF
TRBV7-9,TRBJ2-7,-,TRBD1,TGTGCCAGCAGTAGTGGGGACAGGGGTCCGGACGAGCAGTACTTC,CASSSGDRGPDEQYF
TRBV4-1,TRBJ2-7,-,TRBD1,TGCGCCAGCAGCCAAGGACAGGGTTTAGATATGGAGCAGTACTTC,CASSQGQGLDMEQYF
TRBV5-1,TRBJ2-3,-,TRBD2,TGCGCCAGCAGCTTCTGGGGGAGGGACTCGCAGTATTTT,CASSFWGRDSQYF
TRBV6-5,TRBJ2-1,-,TRBD2,TGTGCCAGCAGTCATTTCGGGGTCGGGAGGAATGAGCAGTTCTTC,CASSHFGVGRNEQFF
TRBV6-1,TRBJ2-7,once,-,TGTGCCAGCAGTGAAGCGCTCGCGAGTCCCTACGAGCAGTACTTC,CASSEALASPYEQYF
TRBV4-1,TRBJ2-1,-,-,TGCGCCAGCAGCCTAGAAGCACGGACTCAATACAATGAGCAGTTCTTC,CASSLEARTQYNEQFF
TRBV11-1,TRBJ2-1,-,TRBD2,TGTGCCAGCAGCCCAAGATCAGCGGGAGGATCGGATGAGCAGTTCTTC,CASSPRSAGGSDEQFF
TRBV27,TRBJ2-7,-,-,TGTGCCCCCGAGATTTCGGGGGGCTTTGGAGAGCAGTACTTC,CAPEISGGFGEQYF
TRBV12-3/TRBV12-4,TRBJ1-2,-,-,TGTGCCAGCAGCCGGGACTGGGGGCGCTACACCTTC,CASSRDWGRYTF